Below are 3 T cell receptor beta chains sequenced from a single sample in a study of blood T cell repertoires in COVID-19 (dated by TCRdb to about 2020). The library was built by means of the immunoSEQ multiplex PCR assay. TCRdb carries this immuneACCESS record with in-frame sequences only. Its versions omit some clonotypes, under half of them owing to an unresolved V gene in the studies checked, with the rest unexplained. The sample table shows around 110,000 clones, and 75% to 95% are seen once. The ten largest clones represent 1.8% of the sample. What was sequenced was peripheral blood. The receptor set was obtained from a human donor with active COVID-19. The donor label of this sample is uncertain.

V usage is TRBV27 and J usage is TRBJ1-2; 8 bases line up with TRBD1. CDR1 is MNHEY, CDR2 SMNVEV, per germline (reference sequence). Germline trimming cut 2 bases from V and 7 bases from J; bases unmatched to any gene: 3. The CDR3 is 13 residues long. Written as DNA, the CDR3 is TGTGCCAGCAGTTTAGCAGGGGGCACTGGCTACACCTTC. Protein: CASSLAGGTGYTF.

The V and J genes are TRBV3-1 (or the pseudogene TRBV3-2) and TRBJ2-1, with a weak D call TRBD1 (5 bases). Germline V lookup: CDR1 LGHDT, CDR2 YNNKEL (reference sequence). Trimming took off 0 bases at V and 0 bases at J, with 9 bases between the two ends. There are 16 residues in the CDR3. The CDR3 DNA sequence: TGTGCCAGCAGCCAAGATCTCCAGGGCTCCTACAATGAGCAGTTCTTC. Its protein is CASSQDLQGSYNEQFF.

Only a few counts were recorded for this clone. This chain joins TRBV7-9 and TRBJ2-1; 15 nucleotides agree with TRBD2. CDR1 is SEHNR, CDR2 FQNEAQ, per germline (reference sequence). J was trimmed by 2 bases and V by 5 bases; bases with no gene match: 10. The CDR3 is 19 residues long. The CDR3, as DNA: TGTGCCAGCAGCCCAAGGACTAGCGGGGGGGCCGTGGCCTACAATGAGCAGTTCTTC. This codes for CASSPRTSGGAVAYNEQFF. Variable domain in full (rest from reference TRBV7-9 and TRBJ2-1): DTGVSQNPRHKITKRGQNVTFRCDPISEHNRLYWYRQTLGQGPEFLTYFQNEAQLEKSRLLSDRFSAERPKGSFSTLEIQRTEQGDSAMYLCASSPRTSGGAVAYNEQFFGPGTRLTVL.